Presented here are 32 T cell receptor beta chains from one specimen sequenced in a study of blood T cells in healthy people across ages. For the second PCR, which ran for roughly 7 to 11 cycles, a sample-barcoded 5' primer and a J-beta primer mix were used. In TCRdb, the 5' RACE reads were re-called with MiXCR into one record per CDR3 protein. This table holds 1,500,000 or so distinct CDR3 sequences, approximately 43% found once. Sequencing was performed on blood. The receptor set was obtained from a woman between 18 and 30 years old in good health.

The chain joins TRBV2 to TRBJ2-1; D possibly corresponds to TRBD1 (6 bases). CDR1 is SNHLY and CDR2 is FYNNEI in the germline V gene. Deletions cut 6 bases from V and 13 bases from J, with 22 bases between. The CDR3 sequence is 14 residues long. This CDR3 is CASSAQTGEETQFF. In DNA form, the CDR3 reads TGTGCCAGCAGCGCTCAGACAGGAGAAGAGACCCAGTTCTTC.

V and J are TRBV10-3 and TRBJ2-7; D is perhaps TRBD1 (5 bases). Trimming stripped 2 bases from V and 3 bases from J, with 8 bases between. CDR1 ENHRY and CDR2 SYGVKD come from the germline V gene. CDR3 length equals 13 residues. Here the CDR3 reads CAISEIQVYEQYF. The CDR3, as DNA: TGTGCCATCAGTGAGATACAGGTCTACGAGCAGTACTTC.

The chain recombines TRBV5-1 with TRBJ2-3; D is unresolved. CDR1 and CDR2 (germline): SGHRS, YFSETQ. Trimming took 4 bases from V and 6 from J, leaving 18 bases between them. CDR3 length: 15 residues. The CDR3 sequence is CASSPAIRGTDTQYF. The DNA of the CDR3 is TGCGCCAGCAGCCCCGCTATTCGAGGAACGGATACGCAGTATTTT.

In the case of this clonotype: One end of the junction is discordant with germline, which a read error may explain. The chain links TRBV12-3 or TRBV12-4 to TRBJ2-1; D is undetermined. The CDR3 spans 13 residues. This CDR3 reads CASSLASYNKQFF. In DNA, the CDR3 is TGTGCCAGCAGTTTAGCGTCTTACAATAAGCAGTTCTTC.

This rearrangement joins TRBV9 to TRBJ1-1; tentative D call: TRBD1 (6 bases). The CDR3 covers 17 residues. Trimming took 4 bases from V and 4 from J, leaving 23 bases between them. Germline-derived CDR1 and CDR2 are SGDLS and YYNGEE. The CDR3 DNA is TGTGCCAGCAGCCCCATGGGGGGGGCAAGGGGTGCCACTGAAGCTTTCTTT. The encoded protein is CASSPMGGARGATEAFF.

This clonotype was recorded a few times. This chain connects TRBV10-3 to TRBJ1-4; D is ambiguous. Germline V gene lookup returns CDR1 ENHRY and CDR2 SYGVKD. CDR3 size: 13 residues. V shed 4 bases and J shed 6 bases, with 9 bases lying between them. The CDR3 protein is CAISGQEDEKLFF. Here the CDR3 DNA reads TGTGCCATCAGTGGGCAGGAAGATGAAAAACTGTTTTTT.

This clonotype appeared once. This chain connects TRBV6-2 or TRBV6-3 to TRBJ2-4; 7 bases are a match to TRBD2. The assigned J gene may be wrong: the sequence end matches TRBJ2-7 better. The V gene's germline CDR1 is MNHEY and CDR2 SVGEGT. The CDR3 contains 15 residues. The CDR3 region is CASRWGGVPPYEQYF. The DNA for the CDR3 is TGTGCCAGCAGGTGGGGGGGAGTACCACCCTACGAGCAGTACTTC.

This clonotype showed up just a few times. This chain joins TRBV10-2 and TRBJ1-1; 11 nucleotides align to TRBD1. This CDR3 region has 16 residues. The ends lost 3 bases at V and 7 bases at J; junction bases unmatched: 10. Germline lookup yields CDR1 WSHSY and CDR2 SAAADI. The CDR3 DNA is TGCGCCAGCAGTGAAGACTCACCGGGACAGGGGGTTGAAGCTTTCTTT. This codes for CASSEDSPGQGVEAFF.

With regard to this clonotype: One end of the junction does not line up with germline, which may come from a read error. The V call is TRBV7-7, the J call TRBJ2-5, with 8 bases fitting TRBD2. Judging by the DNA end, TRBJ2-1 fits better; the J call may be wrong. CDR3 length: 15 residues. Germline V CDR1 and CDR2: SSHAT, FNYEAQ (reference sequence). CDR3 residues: CASSLGPGGQETQFF. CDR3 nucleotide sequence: TGTGCTAGCAGCTTAGGTCCGGGGGGGCAAGAGACCCAGTTCTTC.

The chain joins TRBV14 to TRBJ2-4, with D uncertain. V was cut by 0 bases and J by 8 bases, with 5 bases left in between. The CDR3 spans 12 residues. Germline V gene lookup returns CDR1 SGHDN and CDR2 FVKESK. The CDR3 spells CASSQDRYIQYF. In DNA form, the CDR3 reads TGTGCCAGCAGCCAAGACCGGTACATTCAGTACTTC.

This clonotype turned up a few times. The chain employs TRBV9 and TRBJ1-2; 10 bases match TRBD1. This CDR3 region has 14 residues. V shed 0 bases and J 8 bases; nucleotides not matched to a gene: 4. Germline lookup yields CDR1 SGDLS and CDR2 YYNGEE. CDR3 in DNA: TGTGCCAGCAGCGTAGAGGGGACAGGGGAAGGCTACACCTTC. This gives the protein CASSVEGTGEGYTF. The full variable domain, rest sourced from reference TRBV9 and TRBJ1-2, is DSGVTQTPKHLITATGQRVTLRCSPRSGDLSVYWYQQSLDQGLQFLIQYYNGEERAKGNILERFSAQQFPDLHSELNLSSLELGDSALYFCASSVEGTGEGYTFGSGTRLTVV.

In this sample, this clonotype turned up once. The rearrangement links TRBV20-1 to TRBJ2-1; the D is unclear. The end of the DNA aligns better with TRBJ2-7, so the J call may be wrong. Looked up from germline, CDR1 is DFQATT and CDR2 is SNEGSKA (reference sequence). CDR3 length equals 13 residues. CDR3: CSASGIAYNEQYF. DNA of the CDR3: TGCAGTGCTAGCGGTATCGCCTACAATGAGCAGTACTTC.

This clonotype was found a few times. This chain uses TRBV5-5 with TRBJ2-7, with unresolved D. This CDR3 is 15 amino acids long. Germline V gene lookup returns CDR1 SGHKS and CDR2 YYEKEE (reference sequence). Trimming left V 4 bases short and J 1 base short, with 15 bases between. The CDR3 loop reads CASSRTLTASYEQYF. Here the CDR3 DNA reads TGTGCCAGCAGCCGGACGCTTACAGCTTCCTACGAGCAGTACTTC. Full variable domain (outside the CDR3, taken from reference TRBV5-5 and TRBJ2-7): DAGVTQSPTHLIKTRGQQVTLRCSPISGHKSVSWYQQVLGQGPQFIFQYYEKEERGRGNFPDRFSARQFPNYSSELNVNALLLGDSALYLCASSRTLTASYEQYFGPGTRLTVT.

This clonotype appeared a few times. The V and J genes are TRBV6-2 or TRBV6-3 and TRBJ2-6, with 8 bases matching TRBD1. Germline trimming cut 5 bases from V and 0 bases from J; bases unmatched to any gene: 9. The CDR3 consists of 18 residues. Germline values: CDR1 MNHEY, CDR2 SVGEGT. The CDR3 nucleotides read TGTGCCAGCAGTCCCAGGACAGGGACCCTCTCTGGGGCCAACGTCCTGACTTTC. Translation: CASSPRTGTLSGANVLTF.

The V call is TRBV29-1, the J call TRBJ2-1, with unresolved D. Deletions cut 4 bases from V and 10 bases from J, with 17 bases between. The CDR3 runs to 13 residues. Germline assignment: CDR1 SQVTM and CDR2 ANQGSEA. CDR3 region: CSVGRSLSYEQFF. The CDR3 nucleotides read TGCAGCGTTGGACGGTCGCTATCCTACGAGCAGTTCTTC.

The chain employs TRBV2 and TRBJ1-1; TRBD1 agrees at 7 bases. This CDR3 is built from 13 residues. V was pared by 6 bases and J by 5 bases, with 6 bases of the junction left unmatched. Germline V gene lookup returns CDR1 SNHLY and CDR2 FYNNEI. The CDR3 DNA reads TGTGCCAGCAGGGGCACCAGGGGGACTGAAGCTTTCTTT. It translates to CASRGTRGTEAFF. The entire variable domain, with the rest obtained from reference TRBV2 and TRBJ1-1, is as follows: EPEVTQTPSHQVTQMGQEVILRCVPISNHLYFYWYRQILGQKVEFLVSFYNNEISEKSEIFDDQFSVERPDGSNFTLKIRSTKLEDSAMYFCASRGTRGTEAFFGQGTRLTVV.

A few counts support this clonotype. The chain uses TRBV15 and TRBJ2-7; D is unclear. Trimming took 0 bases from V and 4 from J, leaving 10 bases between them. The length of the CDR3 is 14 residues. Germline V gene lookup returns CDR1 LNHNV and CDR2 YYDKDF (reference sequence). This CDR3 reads CATSRDLNRYEQYF. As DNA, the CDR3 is TGTGCCACCAGCAGAGATCTTAACCGGTACGAGCAGTACTTC.

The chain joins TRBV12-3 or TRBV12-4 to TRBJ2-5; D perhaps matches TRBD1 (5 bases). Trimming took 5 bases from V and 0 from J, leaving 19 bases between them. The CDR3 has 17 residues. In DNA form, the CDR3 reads TGTGCCAGCAGTCTCCTCCAGGGTAGGGTGAACCAAGAGACCCAGTACTTC. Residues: CASSLLQGRVNQETQYF.

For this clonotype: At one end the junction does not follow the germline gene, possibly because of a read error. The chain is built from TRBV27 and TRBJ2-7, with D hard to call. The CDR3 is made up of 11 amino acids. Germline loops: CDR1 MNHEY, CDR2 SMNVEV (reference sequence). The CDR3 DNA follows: TGTTCCAGCAGTAATAACCGCGAGCAGTACTTC. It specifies CSSSNNREQYF.

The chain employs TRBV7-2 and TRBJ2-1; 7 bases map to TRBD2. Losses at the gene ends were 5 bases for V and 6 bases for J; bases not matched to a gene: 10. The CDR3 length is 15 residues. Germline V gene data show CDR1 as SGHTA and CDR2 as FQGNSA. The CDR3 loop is CASSAKGLIGNEQFF. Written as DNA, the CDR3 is TGTGCCAGCAGCGCAAAGGGACTAATAGGCAATGAGCAGTTCTTC. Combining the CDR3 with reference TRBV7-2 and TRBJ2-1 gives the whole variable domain GAGVSQSPSNKVTEKGKDVELRCDPISGHTALYWYRQSLGQGLEFLIYFQGNSAPDKSGLPSDRFSAERTGGSVSTLTIQRTQQEDSAVYLCASSAKGLIGNEQFFGPGTRLTVL.

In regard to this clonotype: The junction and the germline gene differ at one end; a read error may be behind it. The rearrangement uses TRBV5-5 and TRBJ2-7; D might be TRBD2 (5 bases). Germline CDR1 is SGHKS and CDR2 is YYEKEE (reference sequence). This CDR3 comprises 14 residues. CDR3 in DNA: TGTGCCAGCCGCTTGGGGTCGGGGAATTACGAGCAGTACTTC. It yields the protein CASRLGSGNYEQYF.

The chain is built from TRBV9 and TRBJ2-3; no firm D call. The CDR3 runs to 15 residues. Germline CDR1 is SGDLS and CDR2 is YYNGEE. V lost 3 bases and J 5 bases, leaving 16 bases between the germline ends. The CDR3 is CASSASSRIGDTQYF. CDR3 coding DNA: TGTGCCAGCAGCGCGTCCTCTAGGATCGGAGATACGCAGTATTTT. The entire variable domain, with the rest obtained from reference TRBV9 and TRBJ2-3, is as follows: DSGVTQTPKHLITATGQRVTLRCSPRSGDLSVYWYQQSLDQGLQFLIQYYNGEERAKGNILERFSAQQFPDLHSELNLSSLELGDSALYFCASSASSRIGDTQYFGPGTRLTVL.

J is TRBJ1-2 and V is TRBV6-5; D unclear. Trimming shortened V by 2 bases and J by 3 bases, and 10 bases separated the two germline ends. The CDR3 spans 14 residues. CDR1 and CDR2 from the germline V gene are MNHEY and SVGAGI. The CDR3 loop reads CASSYGREYYGYTF. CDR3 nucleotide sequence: TGTGCCAGCAGTTACGGTCGGGAGTACTATGGCTACACCTTC.

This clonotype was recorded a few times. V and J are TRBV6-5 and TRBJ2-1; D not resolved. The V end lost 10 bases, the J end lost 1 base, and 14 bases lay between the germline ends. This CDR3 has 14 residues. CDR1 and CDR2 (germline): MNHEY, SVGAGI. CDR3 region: CATAALSSYNEQFF. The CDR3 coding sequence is TGTGCCACCGCCGCTTTATCGTCCTACAATGAGCAGTTCTTC.

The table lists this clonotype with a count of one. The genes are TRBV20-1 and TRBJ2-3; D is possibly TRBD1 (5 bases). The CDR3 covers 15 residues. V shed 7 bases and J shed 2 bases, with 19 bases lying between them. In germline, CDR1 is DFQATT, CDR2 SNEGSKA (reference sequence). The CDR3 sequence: CSGGYRIYPTDTQYF. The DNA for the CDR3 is TGCAGTGGGGGCTATCGGATTTACCCCACAGATACGCAGTATTTT.

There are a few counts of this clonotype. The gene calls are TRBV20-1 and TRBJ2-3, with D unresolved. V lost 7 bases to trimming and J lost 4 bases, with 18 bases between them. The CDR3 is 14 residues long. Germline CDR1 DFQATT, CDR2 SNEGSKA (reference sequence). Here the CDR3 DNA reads TGCAGTGTAGAGCAGGTCGTAGGGTCAGATACGCAGTATTTT. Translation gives CSVEQVVGSDTQYF.

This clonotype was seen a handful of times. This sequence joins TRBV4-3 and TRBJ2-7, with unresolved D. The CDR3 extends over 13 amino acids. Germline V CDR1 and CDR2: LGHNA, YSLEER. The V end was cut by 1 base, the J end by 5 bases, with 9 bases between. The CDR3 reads CASSQAGYHEQYF. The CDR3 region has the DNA TGCGCCAGCAGCCAAGCAGGTTATCACGAGCAGTACTTC.

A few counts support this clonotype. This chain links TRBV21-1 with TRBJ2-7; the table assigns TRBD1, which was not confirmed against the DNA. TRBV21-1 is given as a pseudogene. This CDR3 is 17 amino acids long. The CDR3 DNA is TGTGCCAGCAGCAAAGGTATCGGTAGGGGGCAAGTCTACGAGCAGTACTTC. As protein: CASSKGIGRGQVYEQYF.

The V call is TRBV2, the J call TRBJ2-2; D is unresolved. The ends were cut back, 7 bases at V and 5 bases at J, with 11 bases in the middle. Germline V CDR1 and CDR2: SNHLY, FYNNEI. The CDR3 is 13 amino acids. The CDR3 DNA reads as TGTGCCAGCACAGCTCTTAGTACCGGGGAGCTGTTTTTT. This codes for CASTALSTGELFF.

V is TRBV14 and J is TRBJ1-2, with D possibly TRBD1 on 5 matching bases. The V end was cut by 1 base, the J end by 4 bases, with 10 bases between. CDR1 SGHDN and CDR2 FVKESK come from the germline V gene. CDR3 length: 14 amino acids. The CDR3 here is CASSQGDDPYGYTF. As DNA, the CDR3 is TGTGCCAGCAGCCAAGGGGACGATCCCTATGGCTACACCTTC.

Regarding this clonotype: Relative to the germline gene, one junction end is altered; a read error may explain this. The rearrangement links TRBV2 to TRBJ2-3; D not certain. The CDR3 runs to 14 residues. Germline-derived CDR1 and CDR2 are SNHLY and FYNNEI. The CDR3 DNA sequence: TGTGCCGGCAGTGATGCTGCGGGCACAGATACGCAGTATTTT. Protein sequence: CAGSDAAGTDTQYF.

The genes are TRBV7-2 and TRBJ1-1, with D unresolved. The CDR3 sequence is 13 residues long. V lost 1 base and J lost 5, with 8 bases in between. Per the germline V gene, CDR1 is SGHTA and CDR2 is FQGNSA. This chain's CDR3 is CASSLEEATEAFF. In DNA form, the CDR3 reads TGTGCCAGCAGCTTAGAGGAGGCAACTGAAGCTTTCTTT.